Listed below are T cell receptor beta chains from one sample, sequenced in a study of shared clonotypes between healthy human individuals. TCRdb's table, derived via immunoSEQ multiplex PCR, lists solely in-frame clones and lacks some. The profile shows roughly 2,000,000 clones, just over 90% of them singletons. Sequenced: naive CD8+ T cells from PBMCs. The receptor set was obtained from a man aged 18 to 30 in good health. Some clones in this sample may be carry-over from other donors' samples. CDR3s include the opening cysteine and the closing phenylalanine or tryptophan. A D gene is named only where the DNA matches it firmly. Where a row states a size, it is once, few, many or the class of an expanded clone; other rows omit it.

j_call clone_size v_call d_call cdr3_nt cdr3_aa
TRBJ2-7 once TRBV7-9 . TGTGCCAGCAGCCAACGGGACGGAACCTACGAGCAGTACTTC CASSQRDGTYEQYF
TRBJ1-2 . TRBV13 . TGTGCCAGCAGCCCTTGGGAGAATTCCTATGGCTACACCTTC CASSPWENSYGYTF
TRBJ2-1 . TRBV9 . TGTGCCAGCAGCGCCCCCGGACCGTACAATGAGCAGTTCTTC CASSAPGPYNEQFF
TRBJ2-1 once TRBV7-6 TRBD1 TGTGCCAGCAGCCAGCCGGGACAGGGAAACAATGAGCAGTTCTTC CASSQPGQGNNEQFF
TRBJ1-5 . TRBV5-8 . TGTGCCAGCAGCTTGACCCCAAGCAATCAGCCCCAGCATTTT CASSLTPSNQPQHF
TRBJ1-1 . TRBV16 TRBD1 TGTGCCAGCAGCCAATCCGGGACAGGCTACACTGAAGCTTTCTTT CASSQSGTGYTEAFF
TRBJ2-7 . TRBV9 TRBD2 TGTGCCAGCAGCGACCCCGTGGGTAGCGGGATTGGAAACGAGCAGTACTTC CASSDPVGSGIGNEQYF
TRBJ2-1 . TRBV7-2 TRBD2 TGTGCCAGCAGCTTAGTCCTAGCGGGAGAGGACAATGAGCAGTTCTTC CASSLVLAGEDNEQFF
TRBJ2-7 . TRBV28 . TGTGCCAGCAGTTTAGGAGGGGCCGAGCAGTACTTC CASSLGGAEQYF
TRBJ1-2 . TRBV27 . TGTGCCAGCAGTCCCATAGGATACGCTAACTATGGCTACACCTTC CASSPIGYANYGYTF
TRBJ2-3 . TRBV7-9 TRBD2 TGTGCCAGCAGCTTACAGCGGGAGTGGGATACGCAGTATTTT CASSLQREWDTQYF
TRBJ2-1 . TRBV6-5 . TGTGCCAGCACCCCTACGACAGGCAACAATGAGCAGTTCTTC CASTPTTGNNEQFF
TRBJ2-7 . TRBV30 . TGTGCCTGGACTGGCAACTACGAGCAGTACTTC CAWTGNYEQYF
TRBJ1-1 . TRBV27 . TGTGCCAGCAGTCGGGACCTCGTATGGGACACTGAAGCTTTCTTT CASSRDLVWDTEAFF
TRBJ1-5 once TRBV6-6 . TGTGCCAGCAGTTACTCCGGGTTTAGTCAGCCCCAGCATTTT CASSYSGFSQPQHF
TRBJ2-1 . TRBV28 TRBD2 TGTGCCAGCCACACCCCCCGGGAGGGGCACAATGAGCAGTTCTTC CASHTPREGHNEQFF
TRBJ2-7 . TRBV5-8 . TGTGCCAGCAGCCCGCGGTACGAGCAGTACTTC CASSPRYEQYF
TRBJ2-1 few TRBV27 . TGTGCCAGCAAAACAGGTTACAATGAGCAGTTCTTC CASKTGYNEQFF
TRBJ2-1 . TRBV18 . TGTGCCAGCTCACCAAATACGAACAATGAGCAGTTCTTC CASSPNTNNEQFF
TRBJ2-5 . TRBV27 . TGTGCCAGCAGCCCCACCCTTGGATCTGGGGAGACCCAGTACTTC CASSPTLGSGETQYF
TRBJ2-2 . TRBV29-1 . TGCAGCGTCACCGGGATCGAATTTTCCCCCACCGGGGAGCTGTTTTTT CSVTGIEFSPTGELFF
TRBJ1-2 . TRBV4-3 . TGCGCCAGCAGCTTAGGACCGCGACCGGGCGATGGCTACACCTTC CASSLGPRPGDGYTF
TRBJ2-4 . TRBV7-6 TRBD2 TGTGCCAGCAGCTTAAATACAGGGGGGAAACTAGCGGGAGGCGAAAACATTCAGTACTTC CASSLNTGGKLAGGENIQYF
TRBJ1-6 . TRBV4-1 TRBD1 TGCGCCAGCAGCCAATATGGACAGGAAGGCTCACCCCTCCACTTT CASSQYGQEGSPLHF
TRBJ2-5 . TRBV11-2 . TGTGCCAGCAGCTTTGGGCAGTCTATGGCCCAGTACTTC CASSFGQSMAQYF
TRBJ2-7 . TRBV5-4 . TGTGCCAGCAGCTGGGGGCAACGGGGACGAATCTCGCGGGAGCAGTACTTC CASSWGQRGRISREQYF
TRBJ2-5 . TRBV7-8 TRBD2 TGTGCCAGCAGTTCCCGGGGGGAGGGAGAGACCCAGTACTTC CASSSRGEGETQYF
TRBJ2-1 . TRBV19 TRBD1 TGTGCCAGTAGTATAGATTACAGGGGCCCTTTACTCGGGTACAATGAGCAGTTCTTC CASSIDYRGPLLGYNEQFF
TRBJ1-5 . TRBV28 . TGTGCCAGCAGTACAGACAGCTATAGCAATCAGCCCCAGCATTTT CASSTDSYSNQPQHF
TRBJ1-2 . TRBV11-2 . TGTGCCAGCAGCGCGCGACTTCGTGGCTACACCTTC CASSARLRGYTF
TRBJ1-2 . TRBV5-6 . TGTGCCAGCAGCTTAAGTTCTAGTGGCTACACCTTC CASSLSSSGYTF
TRBJ1-2 few TRBV14 TRBD1 TGTGCCAGCAGCTCGGACAGGGGGAATGGCTACACCTTC CASSSDRGNGYTF
TRBJ1-5 . TRBV4-3 TRBD1 TGCGCCAGCAGCCCAGGACAGGGGGATCAGCCCCAGCATTTT CASSPGQGDQPQHF
TRBJ2-7 . TRBV30 . TGTGCCTGGAGTGGTATCCACGAGCAGTACTTC CAWSGIHEQYF